The clone carrying this TCR beta chain appeared many times. Its antigen is unidentified. V dropped 5 bases and J dropped 5; count of bases not matched to a gene: 9. Germline CDR1 SGHTA, CDR2 FQGNSA. This CDR3 contains 15 residues. The data stem from a study of neurological immune-mediated disorders. 5'RACE employing 10-nucleotide random UMIs yielded the cDNA. TCRdb itself ran the 5' RACE reads through MiXCR, one entry per CDR3 protein. Of tens of thousands of distinct CDR3 sequences detected, less than 12% appear once; the ten largest clones hold 1.5% to 2%. Study conclusions and caveats: No expanded-clone CDR3 amino acid sequence recurred across subjects, suggesting private TCR-beta repertoires. HTLV-1-associated myelopathy led in TCR clonal expansion, while multiple sclerosis ranked lowest, below healthy controls.

As for time point: longitudinal time-point 1 (baseline). Healthy control samples came from blood bank volunteers in Maryland, USA. The source is a woman between 40 and 50 years old in good health. Specimen: PBMCs. The chain links TRBV7-2 to TRBJ1-2; TRBD1 aligns across 9 bases. CDR3: CASSTRQGVGYGYTF. The CDR3 DNA follows: TGTGCCAGCAGCACCCGACAGGGGGTGGGGTATGGCTACACCTTC. Together with reference TRBV7-2 and TRBJ1-2, the CDR3 gives the full variable domain: GAGVSQSPSNKVTEKGKDVELRCDPISGHTALYWYRQSLGQGLEFLIYFQGNSAPDKSGLPSDRFSAERTGGSVSTLTIQRTQQEDSAVYLCASSTRQGVGYGYTFGSGTRLTVV.